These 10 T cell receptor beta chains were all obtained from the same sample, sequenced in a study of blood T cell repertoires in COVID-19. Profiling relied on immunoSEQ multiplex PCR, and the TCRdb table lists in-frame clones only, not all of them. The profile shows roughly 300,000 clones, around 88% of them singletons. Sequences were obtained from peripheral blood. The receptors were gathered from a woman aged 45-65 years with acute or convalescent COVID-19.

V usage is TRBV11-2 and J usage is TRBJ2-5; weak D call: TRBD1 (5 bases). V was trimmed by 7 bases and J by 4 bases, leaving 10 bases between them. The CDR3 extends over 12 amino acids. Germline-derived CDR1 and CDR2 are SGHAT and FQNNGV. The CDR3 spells CASTIDRETQYF. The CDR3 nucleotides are TGTGCCAGCACGATTGACAGAGAGACCCAGTACTTC. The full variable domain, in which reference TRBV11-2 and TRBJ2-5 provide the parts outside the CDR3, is EAGVAQSPRYKIIEKRQSVAFWCNPISGHATLYWYQQILGQGPKLLIQFQNNGVVDDSQLPKDRFSAERLKGVDSTLKIQPAKLEDSAVYLCASTIDRETQYFGPGTRLLVL.

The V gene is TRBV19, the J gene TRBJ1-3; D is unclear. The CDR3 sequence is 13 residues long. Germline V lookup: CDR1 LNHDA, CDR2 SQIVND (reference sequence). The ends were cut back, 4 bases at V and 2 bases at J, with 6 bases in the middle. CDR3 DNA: TGTGCCAGTAGTAGCGGGCCTGGAAACACCATATATTTT. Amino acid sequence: CASSSGPGNTIYF.

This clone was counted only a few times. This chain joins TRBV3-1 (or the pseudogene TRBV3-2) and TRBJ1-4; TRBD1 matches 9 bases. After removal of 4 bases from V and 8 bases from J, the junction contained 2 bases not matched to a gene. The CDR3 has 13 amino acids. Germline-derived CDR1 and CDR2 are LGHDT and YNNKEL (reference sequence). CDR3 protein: CASSRGQGEKLFF. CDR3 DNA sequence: TGTGCCAGCAGCCGCGGACAGGGGGAAAAACTGTTTTTT.

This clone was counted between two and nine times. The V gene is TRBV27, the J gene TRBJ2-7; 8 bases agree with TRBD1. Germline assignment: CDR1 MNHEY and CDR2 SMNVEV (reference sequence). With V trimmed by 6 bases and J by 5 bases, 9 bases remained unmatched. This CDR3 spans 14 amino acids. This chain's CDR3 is CASRAGTGGDEQYF. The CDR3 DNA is TGTGCCAGCAGAGCCGGGACAGGAGGCGACGAGCAGTACTTC.

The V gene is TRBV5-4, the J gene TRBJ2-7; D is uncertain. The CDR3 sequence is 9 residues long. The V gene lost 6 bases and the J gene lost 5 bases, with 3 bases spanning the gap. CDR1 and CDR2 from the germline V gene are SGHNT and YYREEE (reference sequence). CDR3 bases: TGTGCCAGCAATAACGAGCAGTACGTC. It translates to CASNNEQYV.

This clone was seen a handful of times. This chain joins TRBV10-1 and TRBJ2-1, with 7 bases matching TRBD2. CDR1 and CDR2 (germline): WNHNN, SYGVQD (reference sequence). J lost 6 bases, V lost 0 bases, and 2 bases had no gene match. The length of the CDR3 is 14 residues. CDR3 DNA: TGCGCCAGCAGTGAGTCCGCGGGGGTCAATGAGCAGTTCTTC. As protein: CASSESAGVNEQFF.

CDR3 loop: CASSPGQGPYGYTF. Here the CDR3 DNA reads TGTGCCAGCTCTCCCGGACAGGGCCCATATGGCTACACCTTC. This chain uses TRBV18 with TRBJ1-2, with 8 bases aligning to TRBD1. CDR1 is KGHSH and CDR2 is LQKENI in the germline V gene. CDR3 size: 14 residues. The J segment lost 5 bases and the V segment lost 6 bases, leaving 8 bases of the junction unmatched.

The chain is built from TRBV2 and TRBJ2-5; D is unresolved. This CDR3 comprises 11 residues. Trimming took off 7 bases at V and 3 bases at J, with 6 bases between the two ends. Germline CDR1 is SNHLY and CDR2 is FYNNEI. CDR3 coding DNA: TGTGCCAGCAAGCAGGAAGAGACCCAGTACTTC. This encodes CASKQEETQYF.

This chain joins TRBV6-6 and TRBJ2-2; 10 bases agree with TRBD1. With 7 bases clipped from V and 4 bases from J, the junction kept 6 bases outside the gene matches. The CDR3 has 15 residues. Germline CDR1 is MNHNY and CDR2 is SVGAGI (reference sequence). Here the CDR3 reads CASTNGQGVTGELFF. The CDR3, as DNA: TGTGCCAGCACTAACGGACAGGGGGTCACCGGGGAGCTGTTTTTT.

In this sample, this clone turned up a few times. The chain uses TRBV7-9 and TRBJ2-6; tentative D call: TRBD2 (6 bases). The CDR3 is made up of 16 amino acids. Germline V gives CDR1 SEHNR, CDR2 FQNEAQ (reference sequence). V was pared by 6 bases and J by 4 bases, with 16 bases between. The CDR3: CASRGRLGSGANVLTF. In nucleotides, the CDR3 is TGTGCCAGCAGGGGGAGGCTAGGGAGCGGGGCCAACGTCCTGACTTTC.